These 20 T cell receptor beta chains came from one sample sequenced in a study of shared clonotypes between healthy human individuals. TCRdb's copy holds only in-frame clones and misses some; the assay was immunoSEQ multiplex PCR. Of hundreds of thousands of clones listed, around two thirds were seen once; the top ten hold roughly 1.7%. Sequenced sample: memory CD4+ T cells sorted from blood. Documented subset: CD45RA-negative fraction. These TCRs come from a woman aged 25-40 years in good health.

CDR3 loop: CASSYELRMGTGELFF. CDR3 nucleotides: TGTGCCAGCAGTTACGAGCTCCGGATGGGCACCGGGGAGCTGTTTTTT. The rearrangement joins TRBV6-5 to TRBJ2-2, with D hard to call. This CDR3 has 16 amino acids. CDR1 is MNHEY, CDR2 SVGAGI, per germline. Trimming stripped 2 bases from V and 4 bases from J, with 14 bases between.

To note about this clone: Other DNA variants within this sample encode the same CDR3. The rearrangement links TRBV28 to TRBJ2-5; TRBD1 is a possible D gene (5 bases). Germline values: CDR1 MDHEN, CDR2 SYDVKM. V dropped 1 base and J dropped 2 bases, with 11 bases sitting between them. The CDR3 sequence is 15 residues long. The DNA of the CDR3 is TGTGCCAGCAGTTTATCAGGGCTCCTTCAAGAGACCCAGTACTTC. Translating gives CASSLSGLLQETQYF. Looking up the rest from reference TRBV28 and TRBJ2-5 gives the full variable domain: DVKVTQSSRYLVKRTGEKVFLECVQDMDHENMFWYRQDPGLGLRLIYFSYDVKMKEKGDIPEGYSVSREKKERFSLILESASTNQTSMYLCASSLSGLLQETQYFGPGTRLLVL.

This clone was found a few times. V and J are TRBV11-2 and TRBJ1-4; TRBD1 matches 10 bases. CDR1 SGHAT and CDR2 FQNNGV come from the germline V gene. The CDR3 loop spans 18 amino acids. V dropped 6 bases and J dropped 2; count of bases not matched to a gene: 12. CDR3 nucleotides: TGTGCCAGCAGGAAGAGACAGGGGGCTCGTACGACTAATGAAAAACTGTTTTTT. Protein product: CASRKRQGARTTNEKLFF.

This clone occurred a few times. The rearrangement links TRBV6-1 to TRBJ2-1; TRBD2 aligns across 8 bases. V lost 0 bases, J lost 2 bases, and 3 bases stayed unmatched. The V gene's germline CDR1 is MNHNS and CDR2 SASEGT. The CDR3 is 16 residues long. The CDR3 region is CASSEAAGGTYNEQFF. CDR3 bases: TGTGCCAGCAGTGAAGCCGCGGGAGGCACCTACAATGAGCAGTTCTTC.

The genes are TRBV27 and TRBJ2-1; D gene ambiguous. CDR1 and CDR2 (germline): MNHEY, SMNVEV (reference sequence). The CDR3 has 14 amino acids. The V gene lost 8 bases and the J gene lost 0 bases, with 11 bases spanning the gap. The CDR3 sequence: CASRPRGSYNEQFF. DNA of the CDR3: TGTGCCAGCCGTCCCCGTGGCTCCTACAATGAGCAGTTCTTC.

This clone was seen a few times. The chain links TRBV6-1 to TRBJ2-1, with 13 bases lining up with TRBD2. CDR3 length equals 17 residues. Germline assignment: CDR1 MNHNS and CDR2 SASEGT. Trimming at V came to 3 bases and at J to 0 bases, leaving 2 bases not matched to a gene. The CDR3 nucleotides are TGTGCCAGCAGTGACGGGACTAGCGGGAACTCCTACAATGAGCAGTTCTTC. It is translated as CASSDGTSGNSYNEQFF.

The chain carries TRBV11-3 and TRBJ1-1; D not resolved. Germline V CDR1 and CDR2: SGHNT, YENEEA. Trimming left V 3 bases short and J 3 bases short, with 8 bases between. The CDR3 extends over 13 amino acids. The CDR3 is CASSFMLHTEAFF. In DNA form, the CDR3 reads TGTGCCAGCAGCTTCATGCTCCACACTGAAGCTTTCTTT.

This clone was seen at least ten times. This rearrangement joins TRBV28 to TRBJ1-1; D possibly corresponds to TRBD1 (5 bases). The germline V gene encodes CDR1 MDHEN and CDR2 SYDVKM. V lost 10 bases, J lost 1 base, and 13 bases lay in between. The CDR3 contains 13 residues. The CDR3 sequence is CANREGWNTEAFF. The CDR3 coding sequence is TGTGCCAACCGGGAGGGGTGGAACACTGAAGCTTTCTTT.

The gene calls are TRBV10-2 and TRBJ1-5, with D unclear. The CDR3 is 14 residues long. Germline V gene data show CDR1 as WSHSY and CDR2 as SAAADI. V was cut by 0 bases and J by 4 bases, with 7 bases left in between. DNA for the CDR3: TGCGCCAGCAGTGAGTCGGGTCCTAATCAGCCCCAGCATTTT. Protein: CASSESGPNQPQHF.

This clone was seen a single time. The rearrangement links TRBV19 to TRBJ2-7; 11 bases agree with TRBD2. The germline V gene encodes CDR1 LNHDA and CDR2 SQIVND (reference sequence). The CDR3 is 17 amino acids. V shed 5 bases and J 2 bases; nucleotides not matched to a gene: 11. This chain's CDR3 is CASSSGLAVPPTYEQYF. In DNA, the CDR3 is TGTGCCAGTAGTTCGGGACTAGCGGTCCCGCCGACCTACGAGCAGTACTTC. The full variable domain, in which reference TRBV19 and TRBJ2-7 provide the parts outside the CDR3, is DGGITQSPKYLFRKEGQNVTLSCEQNLNHDAMYWYRQDPGQGLRLIYYSQIVNDFQKGDIAEGYSVSREKKESFPLTVTSAQKNPTAFYLCASSSGLAVPPTYEQYFGPGTRLTVT.

This clone appeared a few times. The rearrangement joins TRBV28 to TRBJ2-5; the D is unclear. This CDR3 spans 13 amino acids. Germline CDR1 is MDHEN and CDR2 is SYDVKM. The V gene lost 10 bases and the J gene lost 5 bases, with 17 bases spanning the gap. CDR3: CATYRTAGETQYF. CDR3 DNA: TGTGCCACATATCGGACCGCCGGGGAGACCCAGTACTTC.

The V and J genes are TRBV5-1 and TRBJ2-5, with D unclear. V lost 0 bases, J lost 1 base, and 13 bases lay in between. Germline V gives CDR1 SGHRS, CDR2 YFSETQ. CDR3 length: 16 amino acids. CDR3 sequence reads: CASSLDPNLSQETQYF. Written as DNA, the CDR3 is TGCGCCAGCAGCTTGGACCCAAACTTATCCCAAGAGACCCAGTACTTC. Based on the CDR3 plus reference TRBV5-1 and TRBJ2-5, the full variable domain is KAGVTQTPRYLIKTRGQQVTLSCSPISGHRSVSWYQQTPGQGLQFLFEYFSETQRNKGNFPGRFSGRQFSNSRSEMNVSTLELGDSALYLCASSLDPNLSQETQYFGPGTRLLVL.

V usage is TRBV28 and J usage is TRBJ1-5, with D possibly matching TRBD1 (5 bases). Germline V gives CDR1 MDHEN, CDR2 SYDVKM. Deletions cut 5 bases from V and 2 bases from J, with 10 bases between. The CDR3 has 14 amino acids. This CDR3 is CASSPSGGNQPQHF. The DNA of the CDR3 is TGTGCCAGCAGTCCCTCGGGGGGCAATCAGCCCCAGCATTTT.

V usage is TRBV28 and J usage is TRBJ2-1; D perhaps matches TRBD2 (5 bases). This CDR3 has 13 amino acids. Germline CDR1 MDHEN, CDR2 SYDVKM. V gave up 10 bases and J gave up 8 bases, with 18 bases separating them. The CDR3 is CATKPTSYDEQFF. The CDR3 region has the DNA TGTGCCACCAAACCAACTAGTTACGATGAGCAGTTCTTC. The whole variable domain, remainder taken from reference TRBV28 and TRBJ2-1, is DVKVTQSSRYLVKRTGEKVFLECVQDMDHENMFWYRQDPGLGLRLIYFSYDVKMKEKGDIPEGYSVSREKKERFSLILESASTNQTSMYLCATKPTSYDEQFFGPGTRLTVL.

The chain uses TRBV4-2 and TRBJ1-4; maybe TRBD1 (5 bases). V lost 0 bases to trimming and J lost 5 bases, with 16 bases between them. Germline V gene lookup returns CDR1 LGHNA and CDR2 YNFKEQ. The CDR3 contains 17 residues. DNA for the CDR3: TGTGCCAGCAGCCAAGAAGGGACCTTTTGGGGGAATGAAAAACTGTTTTTT. This sequence encodes CASSQEGTFWGNEKLFF.

The chain combines TRBV4-2 with TRBJ2-7, with 10 bases fitting TRBD2. Per germline, CDR1 LGHNA and CDR2 YNFKEQ. The CDR3 covers 17 residues. V trimming: 1 base; J trimming: 2 bases; junction bases outside the gene matches: 8. The CDR3 DNA reads as TGTGCCAGCAGCCAAGCTGTCAGGACTAGCGGAGCCTACGAGCAGTACTTC. Residues: CASSQAVRTSGAYEQYF.

V is TRBV27 and J is TRBJ2-5, with 9 nucleotides matching TRBD2. Germline values: CDR1 MNHEY, CDR2 SMNVEV (reference sequence). Trimming took 6 bases from V and 5 from J; bases not matched to a gene: 19. The CDR3 runs to 18 residues. This CDR3 reads CASSGMGTSLPGRETQYF. The CDR3 nucleotides read TGTGCCAGCAGCGGTATGGGGACTAGCTTGCCCGGGAGGGAGACCCAGTACTTC.

The chain is built from TRBV4-1 and TRBJ2-7; TRBD2 aligns across 8 bases. The V and J ends lost 4 bases and 0 bases, in that order; junction bases with no gene match: 8. The CDR3 extends over 16 amino acids. Germline V lookup: CDR1 MGHRA, CDR2 YSYEKL. CDR3 bases: TGCGCCAGCAGCCCACGGGGGGGGGCAAGCTCCTACGAGCAGTACTTC. Encoded protein: CASSPRGGASSYEQYF.

This chain connects TRBV14 to TRBJ2-1; possible D gene TRBD1, 5 bases. CDR3 length: 16 residues. V was trimmed by 4 bases and J by 4 bases, leaving 17 bases between them. Germline CDR1 and CDR2: SGHDN and FVKESK. The CDR3 DNA reads TGTGCCAGCAGCCTCATGAAACAGGCACCGTACAATGAGCAGTTCTTC. Its protein product is CASSLMKQAPYNEQFF.

The chain has TRBV7-9 and TRBJ2-2, with 13 bases fitting TRBD2. Germline values: CDR1 SEHNR, CDR2 FQNEAQ (reference sequence). J was trimmed by 7 bases and V by 5 bases; bases with no gene match: 4. CDR3 length equals 15 residues. This CDR3 reads CASSTSGRASGELFF. As DNA, the CDR3 is TGTGCCAGCAGCACTAGCGGGAGGGCCAGCGGGGAGCTGTTTTTT.